Reported below is one T cell receptor beta chain. Its antigen is as yet unknown. These data belong to a study of shared clonotypes between healthy human individuals. The study, taken as a whole, reports: The generation probabilities recorded for non-shared clonotypes fell below those of clonotypes shared by all four donors.

In germline, CDR1 is SGDLS, CDR2 YYNGEE. The CDR3 contains 17 residues. Germline trimming cut 3 bases from V and 2 bases from J; bases unmatched to any gene: 10. Only in-frame clones appear in the TCRdb table, and some are missing; sequencing was by immunoSEQ multiplex PCR. This sample has roughly 2.1 million clones, with about 93% found just once. Naive CD8 cells comprised CD45RO-negative, CCR7-positively selected cells, excluding terminally differentiated effector memory CD45RA+ cells. The source material was naive CD8+ T cells from PBMCs. The TCR sequence derives from a man between 18 and 35 years old in good health. Some clones in this sample may be carry-over from other donors' samples. The chain recombines TRBV9 with TRBJ2-3, with 9 bases matching TRBD2. The CDR3 reads CASSAGRLAELTDTQYF. The CDR3 nucleotides are TGTGCCAGCAGCGCCGGTCGACTAGCGGAACTCACAGATACGCAGTATTTT.